This T cell receptor (beta chain) was retrieved from a study of blood T cell repertoires in COVID-19 (TCRdb year 2020). Broadly, across the study: Samples from collaborators originated in the United States, Italy and Spain and spanned both the acute and convalescent phases of COVID-19. The material from the prospective study consisted of cDNA or gDNA derived from T cells, B-cell-depleted T cells, or PBMCs. Deeply sampled blood TCRbeta repertoires from subjects exposed to, actively infected with, or recovered from COVID-19 were included in the dataset. The repertoires were made available in a free public database intended to serve as a resource for research on the immune response to SARS-CoV-2. Samples came from the ongoing ImmuneRACE study (first 160 participants) plus 1,254 subjects from 6 global collaborators. The sample metadata nearly always contained a de-identified subject ID, COVID-19 status, age in years and sex. HLA class I and class II types, where available, came from metadata supplied by the sample provider rather than from assay-based typing.

This clone has only one observation. It has no known antigen specificity. No much larger clone exists at a distance of one base, and base qualities are not known. TCRbeta CDR3 regions were amplified from genomic DNA using the immunoSEQ Assay, a bias-controlled multiplex PCR. The original methods were these. Within the assay, amplification of reference gene primers was used to estimate how many nucleated cells each sample contained. Sequence reads were collapsed and filtered to measure the absolute abundance of every unique TCRbeta CDR3 rearrangement. Productive Simpson clonality was computed per sample as the square root of Simpson's diversity index over productive rearrangements. In its TCRdb copy, this immuneACCESS table keeps in-frame sequences only and misses some clones. Where compared with another copy, unresolved V genes explain less than half of these, and the others have no known cause. That table supplies the V and J calls and clone size; D and trimming were determined from the DNA. This sample gives about 98,000 clones in total; around 87% of them show up just once. 3% of the sample belongs to the ten largest clones.

Collaborating institutions collected whole blood in K2EDTA tubes following their own protocols. For TCRbeta analysis, collaborator samples were shipped as frozen whole blood, as isolated PBMCs, or as DNA extracted from either sample type. As encoded in the germline V gene, CDR1 is KGHDR while CDR2 is SFDVKD. The CDR3 covers 16 residues, taking in both the cysteine and the phenylalanine. Just the 48-base CDR3 DNA is kept, in frame starting at base 1. V is cut back by 3 bases and J by 1 base, with 6 bases in the junction unmatched. Points the paper makes about the study in general: How much clinical and demographic metadata was included differed by source and by participant, and the metadata was provided uncurated.

The V gene is TRBV24-1 and the J gene is TRBJ2-3, with TRBD1 identical over 7 junction bases. The sequence derives from a man in his fifties or sixties with active or convalescent COVID-19. Sequencing used peripheral blood. The nucleotide sequence reads TGTGCCACCAGTGATCCGACAGGGAGAGGCACAGATACGCAGTATTTT. It translates to CATSDPTGRGTDTQYF.